These 8 T cell receptor beta chains share one sample of origin, sequenced in a study of a mutant IDH1 vaccine in newly diagnosed glioma. These receptors' targets are unknown. Assay: immunoSEQ multiplex PCR; the TCRdb copy retains only in-frame clones and omits some. In the table there are some 70,000 clones, 84% of which are singletons. Time point here: week 23, last vaccination. Every single dose of the vaccine, 300 ug of mutant IDH1 20-mer peptide, came with topical imiquimod. The starting material was PBMCs, obtained from a glioma patient whose treatment included an IDH1 peptide vaccine. The receptors here all came from a man younger than 30 with glioma.

The chain recombines TRBV7-2 with TRBJ1-2; tentatively, D is TRBD1 (5 bases). Trimming shortened V by 1 base and J by 4 bases, and 7 bases separated the two germline ends. The CDR3 extends over 13 amino acids. Per germline, CDR1 SGHTA and CDR2 FQGNSA. DNA of the CDR3: TGTGCCAGCAGCTTAGGGGGGGTCTATGGCTACACCTTC. Amino acid sequence: CASSLGGVYGYTF.

The chain employs TRBV11-2 and TRBJ1-1; 9 bases are shared with TRBD1. The J segment lost 4 bases and the V segment lost 3 bases, leaving 6 bases of the junction unmatched. The CDR3 spans 15 residues. Germline V gene sequence: CDR1 SGHAT, CDR2 FQNNGV. DNA of the CDR3: TGTGCCAGCAGCTTGGGGCCGACAGGGGGCACTGAAGCTTTCTTT. Translation: CASSLGPTGGTEAFF. Supplemented by reference TRBV11-2 and TRBJ1-1, the full variable domain reads EAGVAQSPRYKIIEKRQSVAFWCNPISGHATLYWYQQILGQGPKLLIQFQNNGVVDDSQLPKDRFSAERLKGVDSTLKIQPAKLEDSAVYLCASSLGPTGGTEAFFGQGTRLTVV.

V usage is TRBV30 and J usage is TRBJ2-1, with TRBD2 matching over 12 bases. There are 17 residues in the CDR3. Germline values: CDR1 GTSNPN, CDR2 SVGIG (reference sequence). The V and J ends lost 4 bases and 3 bases, in that order; junction bases with no gene match: 10. The CDR3, as DNA: TGTGCCTGGATTAAACATTGGACTAGCGGGGACTACAATGAGCAGTTCTTC. Residues: CAWIKHWTSGDYNEQFF. The complete variable domain, with remaining parts taken from reference TRBV30 and TRBJ2-1, reads SQTIHQWPATLVQPVGSPLSLECTVEGTSNPNLYWYRQAAGRGLQLLFYSVGIGQISSEVPQNLSASRPQDRQFILSSKKLLLSDSGFYLCAWIKHWTSGDYNEQFFGPGTRLTVL.

This chain joins TRBV10-1 and TRBJ1-4; 7 bases map to TRBD1. Germline values: CDR1 WNHNN, CDR2 SYGVQD (reference sequence). V trimming: 3 bases; J trimming: 0 bases; junction bases outside the gene matches: 19. The CDR3 consists of 21 residues. In nucleotides, the CDR3 is TGCGCCAGCAGTGACTCCGTTTTACTGACAGGGAGCCCACCAACTAATGAAAAACTGTTTTTT. Translated: CASSDSVLLTGSPPTNEKLFF.

J is TRBJ1-5 and V is TRBV21-1. TRBV21-1 is reported as a pseudogene. The CDR3 runs to 19 residues. Here the CDR3 DNA reads TGTGCCAGCAGCGAACACCACCGGGGGGGCGCTTATAGCAATCAGCCCCAGCATTTT. Its translation is CASSEHHRGGAYSNQPQHF.

This clone was counted a few times. The rearrangement links TRBV19 to TRBJ1-5; 8 nucleotides agree with TRBD1. CDR1 and CDR2 (germline): LNHDA, SQIVND (reference sequence). This CDR3 is built from 15 residues. V lost 5 bases and J lost 4; bases outside the gene matches: 7. CDR3 amino acids: CASSFGQGTNQPQHF. The CDR3 DNA reads TGTGCCAGTAGTTTTGGACAGGGCACTAATCAGCCCCAGCATTTT.

V and J are TRBV6-5 and TRBJ2-1, with a possible D match to TRBD1 (5 bases). Germline V gives CDR1 MNHEY, CDR2 SVGAGI. V was clipped by 8 bases and J by 7 bases, with 12 bases between them. The CDR3 is made up of 12 amino acids. The CDR3 reads CASHRGTNEQFF. As DNA, the CDR3 is TGTGCCAGCCATAGGGGAACGAATGAGCAGTTCTTC.

The chain employs TRBV7-9 and TRBJ2-1; TRBD2 matches 7 bases. This CDR3 region has 12 residues. V trimming: 2 bases; J trimming: 9 bases; junction bases outside the gene matches: 1. Germline V gene sequence: CDR1 SEHNR, CDR2 FQNEAQ (reference sequence). The CDR3 region has the DNA TGTGCCAGCAGCTTACCGGGGGGTGAGCAGTTCTTC. Protein sequence: CASSLPGGEQFF.